Listed below are T cell receptor beta chains from one sample, sequenced in a study of technical replicates of blood from a handful of donors. Using immunoSEQ multiplex PCR, the repertoire was profiled, and TCRdb retains in-frame clones only, with some absent. Among 45,000 to 65,000 clones listed, less than 95% were seen once. Input material: T cells isolated from PBMCs. All receptors come from a human donor in good health. CDR3s include the opening cysteine and the closing phenylalanine or tryptophan. Fields, in order: CDR3 length, J gene, V gene, clone size, D gene, CDR3 protein, CDR3 DNA. D genes are given only for firm matches. Clone size appears in some rows only: once, few, many, or a class for an expanded clone.

15 TRBJ2-5 TRBV14 once - CASSQAGLPWETQYF TGTGCCAGCAGCCAAGCCGGACTACCGTGGGAGACCCAGTACTTC
17 TRBJ2-1 TRBV11-2 - TRBD2 CASSFGREGFFFNEQFF TGTGCCAGCAGCTTTGGGCGGGAGGGTTTCTTTTTCAATGAGCAGTTCTTC
13 TRBJ2-7 TRBV5-1 - - CASQRDTTYEQYF TGCGCCAGCCAAAGGGACACCACCTACGAGCAGTACTTC
15 TRBJ1-1 TRBV9 - TRBD1 CASSKGTGDYTEAFF TGTGCCAGCAGCAAAGGGACAGGGGACTATACTGAAGCTTTCTTT
18 TRBJ1-5 TRBV15 - - CATSDNDKSLGGNQPQHF TGTGCCACCAGCGATAATGACAAAAGTCTGGGAGGCAATCAGCCCCAGCATTTT
13 TRBJ2-1 TRBV10-1 once - CASSPWGEGEQFF TGCGCCAGCAGTCCCTGGGGTGAGGGTGAGCAGTTCTTC
17 TRBJ2-6 TRBV7-9 - TRBD1 CASSYWTGDSGANVLTF TGTGCCAGCAGCTACTGGACAGGTGACTCTGGGGCCAACGTCCTGACTTTC
14 TRBJ2-3 TRBV7-9 - TRBD1 CASSWTGGTDTQYF TGTGCCAGCAGCTGGACAGGGGGTACAGATACGCAGTATTTT
11 TRBJ1-1 TRBV11-2 - - CASSLHTEAFF TGTGCCAGCAGCCTCCACACTGAAGCTTTCTTT
14 TRBJ2-7 TRBV5-6 - TRBD1 CASSPRQGAYEQYF TGTGCCAGCAGCCCTAGACAGGGGGCCTACGAGCAGTACTTC
12 TRBJ2-1 TRBV6-5 - - CASTHNRNEQFF TGTGCCAGCACCCACAACCGTAATGAGCAGTTCTTC
14 TRBJ1-5 TRBV6-5 - TRBD1 CASSPRQGGQPQHF TGTGCCAGCAGCCCCAGACAGGGTGGTCAGCCCCAGCATTTT
15 TRBJ1-5 TRBV18 - TRBD1 CASSPPGQGLQPQHF TGTGCCAGCTCACCCCCGGGACAGGGGCTTCAGCCCCAGCATTTT